Listed here is a single T cell receptor (beta chain). What it binds is not known. The length of the CDR3 is 14 residues. Germline CDR1 reads SEHNR; CDR2 reads FQNEAQ (reference sequence). V lost 4 bases and J lost 5; bases outside the gene matches: 7. Produced via immunoSEQ multiplex PCR; TCRdb's table is partial and in-frame only. The profile covers about 110,000 clones, with under 95% appearing a single time and around 0.7% taken by the ten largest. This entry is derived from a study of OX40 agonist ivuxolimab in advanced cancers. About the research overall: Patients were under 90% male with ages about 23 to 79, mean about 60.

Overall study results and limits: Both blood CD4+ and CD8+ T cells showed clonal growth by week 6 at 0.1 to 3.0 mg/kg.

V is TRBV7-9 and J is TRBJ1-2, with TRBD1 matching 7 bases. This sequence originates from an adult with an advanced solid tumor such as melanoma, head and neck, liver or kidney cancer. Sequenced here: CD4+ or CD8+ T cells sorted from blood, sampled in a trial of the OX40 agonist ivuxolimab. The CDR3 spells CASSSVQGTYGYTF. CDR3 nucleotides: TGTGCCAGCAGCTCCGTACAGGGGACATATGGCTACACCTTC. The whole variable domain, filled in from reference TRBV7-9 and TRBJ1-2, reads DTGVSQNPRHKITKRGQNVTFRCDPISEHNRLYWYRQTLGQGPEFLTYFQNEAQLEKSRLLSDRFSAERPKGSFSTLEIQRTEQGDSAMYLCASSSVQGTYGYTFGSGTRLTVV.